This T cell receptor beta chain was observed in a study of cytomegalovirus exposure and HLA in healthy donors. Using immunoSEQ multiplex PCR, the repertoire was profiled, and TCRdb retains in-frame clones only, with some absent. The data contain tens of thousands of clones, 85% to 95% of them singletons. Details on this clone: Antigen specificity is unknown.

V dropped 6 bases and J dropped 2 bases, with 14 bases sitting between them. This CDR3 has 14 residues. In germline, CDR1 is SNHLY, CDR2 FYNNEI. Broader study findings: Three CMV-associated chains proved CMV antigen-specific in vitro. Whilst most TCR sequences proved rare, a subset of public TCRs occurred across many donors. Cytomegalovirus association was assigned to 150 to 200 TCR beta chains.

The gene calls are TRBV2 and TRBJ2-7; weak D call: TRBD2 (5 bases). The receptor's source is a man between 18 and 29 years old in good health and CMV-seronegative. Sequenced material: PBMCs. The CDR3 region has the DNA TGTGCCAGCAGATCTAGTATCGGGACCTACGAGCAGTACTTC. Its translation is CASRSSIGTYEQYF. Variable domain in full (rest from reference TRBV2 and TRBJ2-7): EPEVTQTPSHQVTQMGQEVILRCVPISNHLYFYWYRQILGQKVEFLVSFYNNEISEKSEIFDDQFSVERPDGSNFTLKIRSTKLEDSAMYFCASRSSIGTYEQYFGPGTRLTVT.